This T cell receptor beta chain was captured in a study of T-cell memory formation after mild COVID-19. Overall study: The study found TCR clusters largely donor specific.

CDR3 length equals 14 residues. Losses at the gene ends were 5 bases for V and 3 bases for J; bases not matched to a gene: 4. Germline values: CDR1 MDHEN, CDR2 SYDVKM. Each CDR3 protein is one row after TCRdb ran MiXCR on the 5' RACE reads. The sample yields a few hundred thousand distinct CDR3 sequences, less than 25% seen once. The sequenced sample was PBMCs or a T cell subset sorted from them (not recorded which). The J gene is TRBJ1-5, the V gene TRBV28; 7 bases map to TRBD1. This TCR was recovered from an adult woman who had mild COVID-19 (a few samples of this study predate the infection). Cell type and time point are not known. For the CDR3, the DNA is TGTGCCAGCAGTACAGGGGCCTTCAATCAGCCCCAGCATTTT. Residues: CASSTGAFNQPQHF.